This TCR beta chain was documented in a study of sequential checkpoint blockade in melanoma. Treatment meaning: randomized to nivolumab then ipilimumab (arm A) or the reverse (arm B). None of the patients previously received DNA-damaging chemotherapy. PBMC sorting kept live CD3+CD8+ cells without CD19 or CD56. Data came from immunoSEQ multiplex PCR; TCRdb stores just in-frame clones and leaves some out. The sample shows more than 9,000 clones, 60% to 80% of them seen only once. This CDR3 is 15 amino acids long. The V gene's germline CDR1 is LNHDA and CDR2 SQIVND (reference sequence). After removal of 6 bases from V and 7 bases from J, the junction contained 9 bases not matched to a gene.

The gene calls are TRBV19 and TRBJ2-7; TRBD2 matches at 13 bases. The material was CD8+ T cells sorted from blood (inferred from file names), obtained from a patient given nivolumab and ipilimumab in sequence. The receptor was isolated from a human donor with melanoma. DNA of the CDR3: TGTGCCAGTAGGTTAAAGACTAGCGGGAGGTATGAGCAGTACTTC. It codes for CASRLKTSGRYEQYF.